This T cell receptor beta chain is from a study of blood T cell repertoires in COVID-19 (dated by TCRdb to 2018 to 2020). About the study as a whole: Collaborator samples came from the United States, Italy and Spain and covered acute and convalescent phases of COVID-19. The sample metadata nearly always contained a de-identified subject ID, COVID-19 status, age in years and sex. Samples were obtained from the ongoing ImmuneRACE study (first 160 participants) and from 1,000 to 1,500 subjects provided by 6 global collaborators. The repertoires were made available in a free public database intended to serve as a resource for research on the immune response to SARS-CoV-2. HLA class I and class II types, where available, came from metadata supplied by the sample provider rather than from assay-based typing. The material from the prospective study consisted of cDNA or gDNA derived from T cells, B-cell-depleted T cells, or PBMCs. Deeply sampled blood TCRbeta repertoires from subjects exposed to, actively infected with, or recovered from COVID-19 were included in the dataset.

The collaborating institutions used their own protocols to collect whole blood in K2EDTA tubes. For TCRbeta analysis, collaborator samples were shipped as frozen whole blood, as isolated PBMCs, or as DNA extracted from either sample type. Study-wide conclusions, independent of this receptor: Clinical and demographic metadata were provided uncurated, with the amount varying by source and participant.

TCRbeta CDR3 regions were amplified from genomic DNA using the immunoSEQ Assay, a bias-controlled multiplex PCR. As for the authors' bioinformatics: Nucleated cell counts per sample were estimated from amplification of reference gene primers within the assay. To quantify the absolute abundance of each unique TCRbeta CDR3 rearrangement, sequence reads were collapsed and filtered. For each sample, productive Simpson clonality was calculated as the square root of Simpson's diversity index over productive rearrangements. Sourced from immuneACCESS, this table was stored by TCRdb with only in-frame sequences that have V and J called. A share of the clones is absent; for the studies checked, an unresolved V gene accounts for under half, and the remainder has no known explanation. The V and J calls and clone size are taken from that table; D and trimming were inferred from the DNA. The sample profile shows about 100,000 clones; 80% to 95% of them were found once. The top ten hold 0.85% to 1% of the sample.

In the case of this clone: This clone's antigen is unknown. Nothing much larger sits one base from this clone, and base qualities are not available.

The specimen was peripheral blood. The sequence came from a man in his 60s with acute or convalescent COVID-19.

The base sequence is TGTGCCAGCAGTTTAAGGGGTCTTAATCAGCCCCAGCATTTT. It encodes CASSLRGLNQPQHF. The receptor chain draws on TRBV27 and TRBJ1-5; D gene: possibly TRBD1, on 5 matching bases. The cysteine opens and the phenylalanine closes a CDR3 of 14 amino acids. CDR3 DNA only is kept here, 42 bases in frame from base 1. The CDR1 and CDR2 encoded by the germline V gene (reference sequence) are MNHEY and SMNVEV. Deletion took 2 bases off V and 4 bases off J, with a span of 9 bases between the germline ends.